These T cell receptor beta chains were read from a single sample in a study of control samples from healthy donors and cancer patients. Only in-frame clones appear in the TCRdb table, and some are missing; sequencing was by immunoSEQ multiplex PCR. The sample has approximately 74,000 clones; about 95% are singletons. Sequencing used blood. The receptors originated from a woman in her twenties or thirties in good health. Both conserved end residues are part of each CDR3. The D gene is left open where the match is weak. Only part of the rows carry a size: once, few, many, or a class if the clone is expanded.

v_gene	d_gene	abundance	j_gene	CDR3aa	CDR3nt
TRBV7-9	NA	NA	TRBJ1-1	CASRHIAAANTEAFF	TGTGCCAGCAGACATATCGCGGCAGCGAACACTGAAGCTTTCTTT
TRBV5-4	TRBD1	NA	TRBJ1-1	CASSLGEGAGEAFF	TGTGCCAGCAGCTTAGGTGAGGGGGCTGGTGAAGCTTTCTTT
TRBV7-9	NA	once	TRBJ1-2	CASSLGGGFNSDYGYTF	TGTGCCAGCAGCTTAGGGGGAGGGTTCAATAGTGACTATGGCTACACCTTC
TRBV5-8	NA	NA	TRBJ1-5	CASSPRRGAIGNQPQHF	TGTGCCAGCAGCCCCCGCAGGGGAGCAATTGGCAATCAGCCCCAGCATTTT
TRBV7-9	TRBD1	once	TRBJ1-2	CASSTTGSNYGYTF	TGTGCCAGCAGCACGACAGGGTCTAACTATGGCTACACCTTC
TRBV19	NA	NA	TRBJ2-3	CASSASGVLDTQYF	TGTGCCAGTAGTGCCTCAGGGGTTTTAGATACGCAGTATTTT
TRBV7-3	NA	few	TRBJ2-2	CASSLDVTNTGELFF	TGTGCCAGCAGCTTAGACGTGACCAACACCGGGGAGCTGTTTTTT
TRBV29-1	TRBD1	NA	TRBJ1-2	CSAAGTGVDYGYTF	TGCAGCGCGGCCGGGACAGGGGTAGACTATGGCTACACCTTC
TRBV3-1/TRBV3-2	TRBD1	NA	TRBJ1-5	CASSHGQGDNQPQHF	TGTGCCAGCAGCCACGGACAGGGCGACAATCAGCCCCAGCATTTT
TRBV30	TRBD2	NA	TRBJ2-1	CAWWDYGSYNEQFF	TGTGCCTGGTGGGACTACGGGTCCTACAATGAGCAGTTCTTC
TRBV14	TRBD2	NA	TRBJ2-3	CASSLGLVSTDTQYF	TGTGCCAGCAGCCTGGGACTAGTTAGCACAGATACGCAGTATTTT
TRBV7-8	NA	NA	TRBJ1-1	CASSLGGPGDTEAFF	TGTGCCAGCAGCTTAGGAGGGCCCGGGGACACTGAAGCTTTCTTT